The source of this TCR beta chain is a study of T cell responses to AZD1222 COVID-19 vaccine. The study's findings and limits: Repertoire samples came only from after the peak T cell response. When two AZD1222 doses had been given, Spike-specific TCR breadth and depth rose. The sample set comprised mostly white British donors with more females, and clonal diversity was possibly underestimated.

The CDR3 is made up of 14 amino acids. Trimming at V came to 5 bases and at J to 10 bases, leaving 9 bases not matched to a gene. In germline, CDR1 is MDHEN, CDR2 SYDVKM. As for this clone: Its matching antigen is unknown.

The protocol was immunoSEQ multiplex PCR, while the TCRdb copy is restricted to in-frame clones and leaves out a portion. The data contain roughly 150,000 clones, just over 90% of them singletons. The sequencing here drew on peripheral blood, taken 28 days after the second AZD1222 dose. This rearrangement joins TRBV28 to TRBJ2-1, with 9 bases aligning to TRBD2. The TCR originated in an adult who received the AZD1222 COVID-19 vaccine. CDR3 sequence reads: CASSLLAGEGEQFF. CDR3 DNA: TGTGCCAGCAGTCTGTTAGCGGGAGAGGGGGAGCAGTTCTTC.